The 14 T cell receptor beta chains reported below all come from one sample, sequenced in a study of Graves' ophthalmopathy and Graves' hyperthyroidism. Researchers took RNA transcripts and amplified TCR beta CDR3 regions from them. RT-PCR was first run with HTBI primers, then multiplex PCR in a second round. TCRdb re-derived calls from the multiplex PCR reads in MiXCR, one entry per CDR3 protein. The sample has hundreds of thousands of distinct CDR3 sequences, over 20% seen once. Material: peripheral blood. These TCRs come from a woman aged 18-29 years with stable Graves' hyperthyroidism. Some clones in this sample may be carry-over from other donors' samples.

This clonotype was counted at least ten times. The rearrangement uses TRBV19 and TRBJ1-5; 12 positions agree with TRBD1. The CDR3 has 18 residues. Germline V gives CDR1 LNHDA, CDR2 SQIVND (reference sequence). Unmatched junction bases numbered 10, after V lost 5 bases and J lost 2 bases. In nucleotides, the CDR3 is TGTGCCAGTAGTGCCACGGGGACAGGGGGCGACGGCAATCAGCCCCAGCATTTT. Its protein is CASSATGTGGDGNQPQHF.

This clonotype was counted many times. Here the CDR3 reads CASSLTSASGRAGELFF. CDR3 in DNA: TGTGCCAGCAGCTTAACCTCCGCTAGCGGGAGGGCCGGGGAGCTGTTTTTT. The chain combines TRBV11-2 with TRBJ2-2; 12 bases fit TRBD2. The V gene's germline CDR1 is SGHAT and CDR2 FQNNGV. This CDR3 region has 17 residues. V was clipped by 2 bases and J by 6 bases; unmatched bases: 7.

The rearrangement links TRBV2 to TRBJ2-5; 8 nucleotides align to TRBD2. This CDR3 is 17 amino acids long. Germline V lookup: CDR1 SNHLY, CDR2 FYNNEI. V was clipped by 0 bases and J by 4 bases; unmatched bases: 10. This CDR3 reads CASSEAGLAVYGETQYF. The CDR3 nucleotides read TGTGCCAGCAGTGAAGCCGGACTAGCAGTTTATGGAGAGACCCAGTACTTC.

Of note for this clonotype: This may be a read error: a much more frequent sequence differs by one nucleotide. As DNA, the CDR3 is TGTGCCATCAGTGTAGGGGGGTTGGGCACTGAAGCTTTCTTT. It specifies CAISVGGLGTEAFF. The chain combines TRBV2 with TRBJ1-1; maybe TRBD1 (6 bases). This CDR3 comprises 14 residues. The germline V gene has CDR1 SNHLY and CDR2 FYNNEI.

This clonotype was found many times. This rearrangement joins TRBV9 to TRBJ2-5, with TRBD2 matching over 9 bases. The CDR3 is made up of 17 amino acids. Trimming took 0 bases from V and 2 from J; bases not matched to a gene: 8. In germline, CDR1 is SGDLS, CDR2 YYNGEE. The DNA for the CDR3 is TGTGCCAGCAGCGTAGGACCCTCTACTAGCGGGCAAGAGACCCAGTACTTC. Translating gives CASSVGPSTSGQETQYF.

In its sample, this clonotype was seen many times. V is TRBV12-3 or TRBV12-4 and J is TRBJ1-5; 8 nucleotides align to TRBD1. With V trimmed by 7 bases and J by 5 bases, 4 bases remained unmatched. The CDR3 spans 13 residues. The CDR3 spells CASTPGGHQPQHF. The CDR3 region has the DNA TGTGCCAGCACCCCAGGGGGCCATCAGCCCCAGCATTTT.

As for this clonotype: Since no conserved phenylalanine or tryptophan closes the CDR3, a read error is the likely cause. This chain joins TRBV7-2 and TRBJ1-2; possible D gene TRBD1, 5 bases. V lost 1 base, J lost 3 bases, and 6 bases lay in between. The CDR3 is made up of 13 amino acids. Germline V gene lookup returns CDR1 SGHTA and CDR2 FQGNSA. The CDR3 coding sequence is TGTGCCAGCAGCTTAGGCAGGGACTATGGCTACACCTTG. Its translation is CASSLGRDYGYTL.

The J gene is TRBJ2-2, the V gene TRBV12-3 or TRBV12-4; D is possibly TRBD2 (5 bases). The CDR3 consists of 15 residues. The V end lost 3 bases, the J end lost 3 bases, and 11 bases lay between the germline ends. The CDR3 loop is CASSFREPDTGELFF. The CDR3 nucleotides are TGTGCCAGCAGTTTTAGGGAGCCGGACACCGGGGAGCTGTTTTTT.

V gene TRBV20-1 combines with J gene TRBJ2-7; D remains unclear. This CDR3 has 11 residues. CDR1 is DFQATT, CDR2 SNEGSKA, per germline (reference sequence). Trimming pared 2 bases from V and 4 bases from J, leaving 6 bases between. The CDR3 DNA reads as TGCAGTGCTAGAACGCAATACGAGCAGTACTTC. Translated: CSARTQYEQYF.

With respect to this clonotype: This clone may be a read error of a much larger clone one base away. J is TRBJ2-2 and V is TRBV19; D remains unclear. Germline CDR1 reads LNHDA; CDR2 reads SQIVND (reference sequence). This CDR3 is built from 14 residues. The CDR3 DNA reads TGTGTCAGTAGTACCACCTTCGTGGCCGGGGAGCTGTTTTTT. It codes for CVSSTTFVAGELFF.

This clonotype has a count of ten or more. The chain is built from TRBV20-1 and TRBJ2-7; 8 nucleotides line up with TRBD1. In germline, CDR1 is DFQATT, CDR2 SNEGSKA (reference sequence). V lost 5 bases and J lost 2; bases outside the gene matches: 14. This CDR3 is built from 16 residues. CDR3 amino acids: CSALSVDRGFPYEQYF. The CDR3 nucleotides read TGCAGTGCTCTCTCAGTTGACAGGGGATTCCCCTACGAGCAGTACTTC.

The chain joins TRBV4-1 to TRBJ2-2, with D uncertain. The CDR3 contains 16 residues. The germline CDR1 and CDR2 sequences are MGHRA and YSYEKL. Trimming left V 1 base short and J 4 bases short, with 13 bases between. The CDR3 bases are TGCGCCAGCAGCCAAGTGTGGGGAAAGGGCACCGGGGAGCTGTTTTTT. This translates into CASSQVWGKGTGELFF.

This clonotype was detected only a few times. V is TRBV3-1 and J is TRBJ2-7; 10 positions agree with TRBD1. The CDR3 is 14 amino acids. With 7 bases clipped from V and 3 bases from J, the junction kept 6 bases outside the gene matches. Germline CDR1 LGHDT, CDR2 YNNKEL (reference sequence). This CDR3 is CASNDGTGDYEQYF. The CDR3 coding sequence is TGTGCCAGCAACGACGGGACAGGGGACTACGAGCAGTACTTC.

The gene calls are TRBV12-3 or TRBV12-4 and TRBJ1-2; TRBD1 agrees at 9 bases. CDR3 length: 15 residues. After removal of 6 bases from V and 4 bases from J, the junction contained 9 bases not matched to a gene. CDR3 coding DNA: TGTGCCAGCAGCCAAACCGGGACAGGGATCTATGGCTACACCTTC. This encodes CASSQTGTGIYGYTF.